This entry is about one TCR beta chain. Its matching antigen is unknown. The CDR3 length is 14 residues. Trimming took 5 bases from V and 8 from J; bases not matched to a gene: 8. Per germline, CDR1 MNHNY and CDR2 SVGAGI (reference sequence). The data stem from a study of T cell responses to AZD1222 COVID-19 vaccine. Study-level points and caveats: The donor cohort was predominantly white British with a female majority, and clonal diversity may have been underestimated. Researchers report vaccine-associated CD4 TCRs spanning spike, with dominance at 160-218 and 743-854. Seropositive AZD1222 recipients at baseline numbered only six or seven. Spike-specific TCR breadth and depth were elevated following two AZD1222 doses.

The protocol was immunoSEQ multiplex PCR, while the TCRdb copy is restricted to in-frame clones and leaves out a portion. This sample has roughly 93,000 clones, with nearly 90% found just once. The V call is TRBV6-6, the J call TRBJ1-4, with 7 bases that match TRBD1. The clonotype originates from an adult in good health. Material: peripheral blood, obtained on day 0 of MenACWY control vaccination. The CDR3 sequence is CASSQYRGAEKLFF. CDR3 sequence (DNA): TGTGCCAGCAGTCAATACAGGGGCGCAGAAAAACTGTTTTTT.